A single sample is the source of the 20 T cell receptor beta chains below, sequenced in a study of regulatory T cells in long-lasting Graves disease. Library construction for TCR beta used iRepertoire HTBI primers and Arm-PCR of CDR3 regions. In TCRdb, the multiplex PCR reads were re-called with MiXCR into one record per CDR3 protein. The table shows about 560,000 distinct CDR3 sequences, with around 16% occurring only once. Time point indicated: newly diagnosed GD, antithyroid drugs for less than 3 months. Making the TCR library involved RNA that had been extracted from PBMCs. The data also belong to a second study, concerning T cells in Graves' hyperthyroidism and ophthalmopathy.

Sequenced here: peripheral blood mononuclear cells (PBMCs), sampled at new diagnosis, from a patient treated with antithyroid drugs. The source of these receptors is a man younger than 30 with Graves disease.

This clonotype was seen repeatedly, ten times or more. J is TRBJ2-1 and V is TRBV20-1; 11 bases fit TRBD2. The CDR3 runs 17 residues. The junction had 13 bases not matched to a gene; V was cut back by 3 bases and J by 6 bases. Germline CDR1 DFQATT, CDR2 SNEGSKA (reference sequence). The CDR3 DNA reads TGCAGTGCTAGTAACCCCCCGGGACTAGCGGCAACCAATGAGCAGTTCTTC. The encoded protein is CSASNPPGLAATNEQFF.

This clonotype was observed a handful of times. The chain has TRBV19 and TRBJ1-1, with D possibly TRBD1 on 5 matching bases. Germline V gene sequence: CDR1 LNHDA, CDR2 SQIVND (reference sequence). The CDR3 consists of 17 residues. V was pared by 0 bases and J by 0 bases, with 14 bases between. The DNA for the CDR3 is TGTGCCAGTAGTATAGATTGGGGCAGAATCATGAACACTGAAGCTTTCTTT. Translating gives CASSIDWGRIMNTEAFF.

The table lists this clonotype with many counts. The chain combines TRBV7-9 with TRBJ2-1; D gene unclear. This CDR3 is built from 17 residues. Between the trimmed V and J ends, which lost 1 base and 0 bases, there was a span of 13 bases. CDR1 is SEHNR and CDR2 is FQNEAQ in the germline V gene (reference sequence). The CDR3 region is CASSLVKAGSSYNEQFF. As DNA, the CDR3 is TGTGCCAGCAGCTTAGTGAAGGCAGGCAGCTCCTACAATGAGCAGTTCTTC.

Many counts were recorded for this clonotype. The J gene is TRBJ2-7, the V gene TRBV28, with D uncertain. Germline V CDR1 and CDR2: MDHEN, SYDVKM. V lost 6 bases to trimming and J lost 5 bases, with 14 bases between them. The CDR3 has 13 amino acids. The CDR3 bases are TGTGCCAGCAGAGGGTCCCCTGAGGACGAGCAGTACTTC. Translated: CASRGSPEDEQYF. The full variable domain, its missing parts supplied by reference TRBV28 and TRBJ2-7, is DVKVTQSSRYLVKRTGEKVFLECVQDMDHENMFWYRQDPGLGLRLIYFSYDVKMKEKGDIPEGYSVSREKKERFSLILESASTNQTSMYLCASRGSPEDEQYFGPGTRLTVT.

V gene TRBV20-1 combines with J gene TRBJ2-7, with a tentative D call TRBD2 (5 bases). V dropped 3 bases and J dropped 2 bases, with 8 bases sitting between them. Germline V CDR1 and CDR2: DFQATT, SNEGSKA (reference sequence). This CDR3 is 12 amino acids long. CDR3 DNA: TGCAGTGCTAGCTACGGGGCCTACGAGCAGTACTTC. Residues: CSASYGAYEQYF.

In this sample, this clonotype turned up many times. This chain joins TRBV6-1 and TRBJ1-1; no reliable D call. Germline CDR1 is MNHNS and CDR2 is SASEGT. V was pared by 4 bases and J by 5 bases, with 17 bases between. This CDR3 spans 15 amino acids. The CDR3 loop reads CASSGVGGLGTEAFF. Written as DNA, the CDR3 is TGTGCCAGCAGTGGGGTTGGTGGGCTGGGTACTGAAGCTTTCTTT.

The chain combines TRBV5-1 with TRBJ1-1; a weak D match, TRBD1 (6 bases). Per the germline V gene, CDR1 is SGHRS and CDR2 is YFSETQ. The CDR3 is 16 residues long. V was clipped by 2 bases and J by 1 base, with 15 bases between them. Here the CDR3 reads CASSLLAGGGNTEAFF. In DNA, the CDR3 is TGCGCCAGCAGCTTACTTGCCGGAGGGGGGAACACTGAAGCTTTCTTT.

This clonotype came up a few times. V is TRBV7-2 and J is TRBJ2-7, with D possibly TRBD1 on 5 matching bases. V was cut by 5 bases and J by 2 bases, with 13 bases left in between. Germline V gene data show CDR1 as SGHTA and CDR2 as FQGNSA. The CDR3 consists of 14 residues. CDR3 region: CASSTSTATYEQYF. CDR3 sequence (DNA): TGTGCCAGCAGCACATCGACAGCTACCTACGAGCAGTACTTC.

This clonotype was found many times. The genes are TRBV18 and TRBJ1-1; D is undetermined. Looked up from germline, CDR1 is KGHSH and CDR2 is LQKENI. Trimming removed 0 bases from V and 0 bases from J, with 11 bases in between. The CDR3 spans 16 residues. The CDR3 is CASSPPVGYLNTEAFF. The CDR3 DNA sequence: TGTGCCAGCTCACCACCCGTAGGATACTTGAACACTGAAGCTTTCTTT.

This clonotype was seen more than once but under ten times. V usage is TRBV10-3 and J usage is TRBJ1-1; unclear D gene. CDR1 ENHRY and CDR2 SYGVKD come from the germline V gene. This CDR3 region has 12 residues. Trimming pared 8 bases from V and 1 base from J, leaving 8 bases between. CDR3 in amino acids: CAIRAENTEAFF. CDR3 nucleotides: TGTGCCATCCGGGCAGAGAACACTGAAGCTTTCTTT.

This clonotype has more than one count but fewer than ten. The junction shows a germline mismatch at one end, possibly a read error. This chain links TRBV7-8 with TRBJ1-1; perhaps TRBD1 as D (5 bases). CDR3 length: 13 amino acids. Germline CDR1 and CDR2: SGHVS and FQNEAQ. The CDR3 nucleotides are TGTACCAGCAGCGGGCCGGGGGACACTGAAGCTTTCTTT. Encoded protein: CTSSGPGDTEAFF.

In this sample, this clonotype turned up a few times. The chain recombines TRBV7-8 with TRBJ2-1; tentative D call: TRBD2 (7 bases). The CDR3 runs 16 residues. Germline V lookup: CDR1 SGHVS, CDR2 FQNEAQ. V was shortened by 5 bases and J by 6 bases, with 20 bases between the two germline ends. As DNA, the CDR3 is TGTGCCAGCAGCCTGCCCCTAGGGAGGGGGTCCAATGAGCAGTTCTTC. This encodes CASSLPLGRGSNEQFF.

This clonotype was seen a handful of times. This chain connects TRBV9 to TRBJ2-1; 12 bases line up with TRBD2. This CDR3 has 16 residues. The germline V gene has CDR1 SGDLS and CDR2 YYNGEE. V shed 4 bases, J shed 4 bases, and the junction held 6 bases outside the gene matches. CDR3 DNA: TGTGCCAGCAGCCCTCGGACTAGCGGGATTTACAATGAGCAGTTCTTC. Translating gives CASSPRTSGIYNEQFF.

This clonotype occurred a few times. The V call is TRBV4-2, the J call TRBJ2-5; 8 bases match TRBD1. The CDR3 length is 14 residues. Germline-derived CDR1 and CDR2 are LGHNA and YNFKEQ. Losses at the gene ends were 3 bases for V and 5 bases for J; bases not matched to a gene: 5. CDR3 coding DNA: TGTGCCAGCAGCCAGCTGGACAGGGTGGAGACCCAGTACTTC. Protein sequence: CASSQLDRVETQYF.

Worth noting for this clonotype: The junction shows a germline mismatch at one end, possibly a read error. The CDR3 DNA follows: TGTGCCAGCAGCCAAGACAGTTATTATGACTACACCTTC. It encodes CASSQDSYYDYTF. The chain joins TRBV3-1 to TRBJ1-2; D unclear. The CDR3 loop spans 13 amino acids. Per the germline V gene, CDR1 is LGHDT and CDR2 is YNNKEL (reference sequence). The full variable domain, its missing parts supplied by reference TRBV3-1 and TRBJ1-2, is DTAVSQTPKYLVTQMGNDKSIKCEQNLGHDTMYWYKQDSKKFLKIMFSYNNKELIINETVPNRFSPKSPDKAHLNLHINSLELGDSAVYFCASSQDSYYDYTFGSGTRLTVV.

This clonotype was counted many times. V is TRBV6-1 and J is TRBJ1-2; the match to TRBD1 covers 8 bases. The CDR3 runs 16 residues. After removal of 6 bases from V and 7 bases from J, the junction contained 16 bases not matched to a gene. The germline gives CDR1 MNHNS, CDR2 SASEGT. In DNA form, the CDR3 reads TGTGCCAGCAGGGAAATAGACAGGGGCTCCCTAACTGGCTACACCTTC. Its protein product is CASREIDRGSLTGYTF.

The rearrangement uses TRBV20-1 and TRBJ2-3; 9 bases agree with TRBD2. Trimming at V came to 6 bases and at J to 5 bases, leaving 9 bases not matched to a gene. The CDR3 is 14 amino acids. CDR1 DFQATT and CDR2 SNEGSKA come from the germline V gene (reference sequence). The chain's CDR3 is CSATGRREGDTQYF. The CDR3, as DNA: TGCAGTGCCACCGGGAGGCGGGAGGGAGATACGCAGTATTTT.

This clonotype has at least ten counts. The J gene is TRBJ2-3, the V gene TRBV12-3 or TRBV12-4; TRBD1 matches at 8 bases. This CDR3 is 17 amino acids long. The trim removed 8 bases at V and 2 bases at J, leaving 15 bases unmatched. The CDR3 DNA sequence: TGTGCCAGCGGATTCACGCTTACAGGGGGTACCACAGATACGCAGTATTTT. Residues: CASGFTLTGGTTDTQYF.

This clonotype was seen a few times. The rearrangement uses TRBV11-2 and TRBJ1-1, with TRBD1 as a possible D gene (6 bases). The germline CDR1 and CDR2 sequences are SGHAT and FQNNGV. The CDR3 runs to 16 residues. V was shortened by 2 bases and J by 0 bases, with 13 bases between the two germline ends. CDR3 coding DNA: TGTGCCAGCAGCTTACGGGGACAACTAATGAACACTGAAGCTTTCTTT. Translating gives CASSLRGQLMNTEAFF.

This clonotype was observed at least ten times. V usage is TRBV7-8 and J usage is TRBJ2-5, with D perhaps TRBD1 (5 bases). This CDR3 region has 16 residues. Trimming took 1 base from V and 5 from J, leaving 17 bases between them. Germline CDR1 SGHVS, CDR2 FQNEAQ. CDR3 nucleotides: TGTGCCAGCAGCTTAGGGTTCCAGGGCGTAGGGGAGACCCAGTACTTC. Protein product: CASSLGFQGVGETQYF.